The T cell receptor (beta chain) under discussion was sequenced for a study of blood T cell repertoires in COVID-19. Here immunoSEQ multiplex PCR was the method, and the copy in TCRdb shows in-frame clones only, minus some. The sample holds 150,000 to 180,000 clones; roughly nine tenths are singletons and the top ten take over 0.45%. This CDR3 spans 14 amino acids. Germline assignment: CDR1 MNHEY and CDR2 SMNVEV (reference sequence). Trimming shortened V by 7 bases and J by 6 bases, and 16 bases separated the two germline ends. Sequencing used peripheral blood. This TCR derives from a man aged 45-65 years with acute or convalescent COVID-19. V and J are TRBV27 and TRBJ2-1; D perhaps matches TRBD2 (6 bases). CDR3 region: CASNMGGVGNEQFF. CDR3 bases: TGTGCCAGCAATATGGGGGGAGTCGGCAATGAGCAGTTCTTC.